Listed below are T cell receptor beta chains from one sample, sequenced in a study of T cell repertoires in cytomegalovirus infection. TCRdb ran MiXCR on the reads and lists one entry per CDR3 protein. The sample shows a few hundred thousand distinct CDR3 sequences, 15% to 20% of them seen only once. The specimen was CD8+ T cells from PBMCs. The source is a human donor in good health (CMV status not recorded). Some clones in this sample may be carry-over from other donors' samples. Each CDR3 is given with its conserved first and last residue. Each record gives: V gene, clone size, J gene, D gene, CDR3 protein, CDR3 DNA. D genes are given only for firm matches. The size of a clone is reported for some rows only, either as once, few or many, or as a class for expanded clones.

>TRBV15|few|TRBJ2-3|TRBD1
CATSDSIGQGLRDTQYF
TGTGCCACCAGCGACTCGATTGGACAGGGGCTTAGGGATACGCAGTATTTT
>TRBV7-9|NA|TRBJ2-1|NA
CASSRARDTYNEQFF
TGTGCCAGCAGCCGAGCACGGGACACCTACAATGAGCAGTTCTTC
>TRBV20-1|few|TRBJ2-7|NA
CSARARQVSSYEQYF
TGCAGTGCTAGGGCCCGACAGGTGAGCTCCTACGAGCAGTACTTC
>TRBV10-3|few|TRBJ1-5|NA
CAISESEQVLNQPQHF
TGTGCCATCAGTGAGTCCGAACAGGTCCTTAATCAGCCCCAGCATTTT
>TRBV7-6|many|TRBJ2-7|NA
CASSSDGFSYEQYF
TGTGCCAGCAGCTCCGACGGGTTTTCCTACGAGCAGTACTTC
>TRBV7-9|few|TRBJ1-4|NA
CASSFSRPSEVGLFF
TGTGCCAGCAGCTTTAGCCGCCCGAGCGAAGTCGGACTGTTTTTT
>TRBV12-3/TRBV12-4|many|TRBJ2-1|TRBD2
CASRTLAGSHNEQFF
TGTGCCAGCAGGACCCTAGCGGGGAGTCACAATGAGCAGTTCTTC
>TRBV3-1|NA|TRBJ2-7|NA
CASSQPISGNYHEQYF
TGTGCCAGCAGCCAACCAATTTCCGGGAACTACCACGAGCAGTACTTC
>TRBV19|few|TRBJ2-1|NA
CASQGSGYNEQFF
TGTGCCAGCCAAGGATCAGGGTACAATGAGCAGTTCTTC
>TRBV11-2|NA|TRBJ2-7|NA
CASSFLQGLGSYEQYF
TGTGCCAGCAGCTTTCTTCAGGGGCTTGGCTCCTACGAGCAGTACTTC
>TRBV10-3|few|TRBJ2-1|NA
CAIRSGGPYNEQFF
TGTGCCATCAGATCAGGGGGGCCATACAATGAGCAGTTCTTC
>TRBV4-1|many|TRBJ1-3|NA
CASSQVVGISGNTIYF
TGCGCCAGCAGCCAAGTTGTCGGAATCTCTGGAAACACCATATATTTT
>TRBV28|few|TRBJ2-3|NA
CASPPGLGGATDTQYF
TGTGCCAGCCCCCCGGGATTGGGGGGCGCCACAGATACGCAGTATTTT
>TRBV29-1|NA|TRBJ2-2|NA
CSVEQGDTGELFF
TGCAGCGTTGAGCAGGGTGACACCGGGGAGCTGTTTTTT
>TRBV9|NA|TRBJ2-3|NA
CASSVADLTDTQYF
TGTGCCAGCAGCGTAGCTGACCTTACAGATACGCAGTATTTT
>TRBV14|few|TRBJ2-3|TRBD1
CASSQDLPGGQLIYTDTQYF
TGTGCCAGCAGCCAAGATTTGCCTGGGGGACAGCTTATTTACACAGATACGCAGTATTTT